This T cell receptor beta chain derives from a study of T cell repertoires in cytomegalovirus infection. Across the study: Public signatures in TCR beta pointed to CMV infection and matching HLA type. The study, taken as a whole, reports: HLA-C-restricted CMV-specific TCR beta clonotypes prevailed in the ex vivo response. Adding up the frequency of public TCR beta families identified people who carried CMV plus the relevant HLA.

V lost 5 bases and J 4 bases, leaving 15 bases between the germline ends. Germline V gives CDR1 DFQATT, CDR2 SNEGSKA (reference sequence). This CDR3 is 14 amino acids long. TCRdb re-analysed the reads in MiXCR, keeping a single row per CDR3 protein. The repertoire holds about 310,000 distinct CDR3 sequences, 9.6% seen once, with about 2.3% in the top ten. Concerning this clonotype: As yet, its antigen is unknown.

The sequencing sample was made of PBMCs. The V call is TRBV20-1, the J call TRBJ2-1; D is perhaps TRBD2 (5 bases). The sequence derives from a human donor in good health (CMV status not recorded). Some clones in this sample may be carry-over from other donors' samples. CDR3 protein: CSAPVEPGYNEQFF. CDR3 nucleotide sequence: TGCAGTGCTCCTGTGGAACCGGGGTACAATGAGCAGTTCTTC.